The 29 T cell receptor beta chains below were found in one sample sequenced in a study of neurological immune-mediated disorders. TCRdb redid the calling of the 5' RACE reads with MiXCR, one entry per CDR3 protein. The sample contains roughly 62,000 distinct CDR3 sequences, 2% to 2.5% of which appear only once. The sequenced sample consisted of PBMCs. All receptors come from a man aged 45-65 years with multiple sclerosis.

This clonotype was detected ten times or more. The rearrangement links TRBV27 to TRBJ2-7, with D perhaps matching TRBD1 or TRBD2 (5 bases each). The CDR3 runs to 15 residues. Germline-derived CDR1 and CDR2 are MNHEY and SMNVEV (reference sequence). V shed 0 bases and J shed 1 base, with 10 bases lying between them. The CDR3: CASSLSGTASYEQYF. DNA for the CDR3: TGTGCCAGCAGTTTATCGGGGACCGCATCCTACGAGCAGTACTTC.

Ten or more counts support this clonotype. This chain links TRBV5-4 with TRBJ2-5; tentatively, D is TRBD1 (6 bases). Germline V gives CDR1 SGHNT, CDR2 YYREEE (reference sequence). With 1 base removed from V and 5 bases from J, the gap between germline ends came to 9 bases. This CDR3 spans 13 amino acids. CDR3 region: CASSLWTVETQYF. CDR3 sequence (DNA): TGTGCCAGCAGCTTGTGGACAGTTGAGACCCAGTACTTC.

V is TRBV28 and J is TRBJ1-1; D is unresolved. The CDR3 runs 15 residues. Trimming cost V 5 bases and J 2 bases, with 15 bases left between them. Germline V gives CDR1 MDHEN, CDR2 SYDVKM. In DNA form, the CDR3 reads TGTGCCAGCAGTCACCCGGAGAAGGGAAACACTGAAGCTTTCTTT. Protein: CASSHPEKGNTEAFF.

This clonotype was counted at least ten times. This chain joins TRBV10-3 and TRBJ1-6; D remains ambiguous. Germline loops: CDR1 ENHRY, CDR2 SYGVKD. Deletions cut 3 bases from V and 7 bases from J, with 10 bases between. The length of the CDR3 is 14 residues. CDR3 in DNA: TGTGCCATCAGTGAAAGGACGGGGAATTCACCCCTCCACTTT. This translates into CAISERTGNSPLHF.

The table lists this clonotype with many counts. The V gene is TRBV4-2, the J gene TRBJ1-5; 11 nucleotides agree with TRBD1. The CDR3 totals 15 residues. J was trimmed by 6 bases and V by 5 bases; bases with no gene match: 6. Germline-derived CDR1 and CDR2 are LGHNA and YNFKEQ. The CDR3 DNA follows: TGTGCCAGCAGCTCCTGGACAGGGGGCGGTCAGCCCCAGCATTTT. Its translation is CASSSWTGGGQPQHF.

Many counts were recorded for this clonotype. This chain connects TRBV10-3 to TRBJ2-7; D is possibly TRBD1 (5 bases). CDR3 length: 13 amino acids. Germline assignment: CDR1 ENHRY and CDR2 SYGVKD. The V end lost 4 bases, the J end lost 3 bases, and 10 bases lay between the germline ends. CDR3 sequence: CAISVDSYYEQYF. The CDR3 bases are TGTGCCATCAGTGTTGACAGTTACTACGAGCAGTACTTC.

The sample holds many counts of this clonotype. A junction boundary mismatches the germline segment, possibly from a read error. CDR3 DNA: TGCAGCGTTGAAGAACCTCGCCTGGGGGGGTTGGGCTTC. Translating gives CSVEEPRLGGLGF. The V gene is TRBV29-1, the J gene TRBJ2-7; 7 positions match TRBD2. Per the germline V gene, CDR1 is SQVTM and CDR2 is ANQGSEA. This CDR3 is 13 amino acids long.

This clonotype has a count of ten or more. The chain couples TRBV20-1 to TRBJ2-4; D might be TRBD2 (7 bases). The V gene's germline CDR1 is DFQATT and CDR2 SNEGSKA (reference sequence). The CDR3 runs to 13 residues. Between the trimmed V and J ends, which lost 1 base and 12 bases, there was a span of 16 bases. CDR3 bases: TGCAGTGCTAGAGTAGGGGGGGTGTCGACTCAGTACTTC. Translated, it gives CSARVGGVSTQYF.

In its sample, this clonotype was seen many times. The CDR3 DNA reads as TGTGCCAGCAGCGTCGGACTATACCGCACAGATACGCAGTATTTT. Translated, it gives CASSVGLYRTDTQYF. V and J are TRBV7-6 and TRBJ2-3, with D perhaps TRBD2 (6 bases). V was shortened by 5 bases and J by 1 base, with 13 bases between the two germline ends. This CDR3 spans 15 amino acids. Germline V lookup: CDR1 SGHVS, CDR2 FNYEAQ.

The chain joins TRBV11-2 to TRBJ2-1; 8 nucleotides agree with TRBD2. Germline V gene sequence: CDR1 SGHAT, CDR2 FQNNGV. The CDR3 spans 14 residues. The V and J ends lost 4 bases and 7 bases, in that order; junction bases with no gene match: 6. The CDR3 coding sequence is TGTGCCAGCAGCTCCCTCGGGGGGGCAAATGAGCAGTTCTTC. It specifies CASSSLGGANEQFF.

This clonotype occurred many times. The chain couples TRBV7-8 to TRBJ2-1; no clear D. Germline values: CDR1 SGHVS, CDR2 FQNEAQ. The CDR3 covers 12 residues. V was trimmed by 5 bases and J by 7 bases, leaving 9 bases between them. The CDR3 DNA is TGTGCCAGCAGCCTCATCGGTAATGAGCAGTTCTTC. Translating gives CASSLIGNEQFF.

This rearrangement joins TRBV5-5 to TRBJ2-3; 10 bases agree with TRBD2. The ends lost 4 bases at V and 6 bases at J; junction bases unmatched: 8. Germline loops: CDR1 SGHKS, CDR2 YYEKEE (reference sequence). The CDR3 has 15 residues. The CDR3 reads CASSALAGGGDTQYF. As DNA, the CDR3 is TGTGCCAGCAGCGCCTTAGCGGGGGGTGGGGATACGCAGTATTTT.

The chain recombines TRBV20-1 with TRBJ2-7; 10 bases map to TRBD2. The trim removed 4 bases at V and 3 bases at J, leaving 12 bases unmatched. Germline CDR1 is DFQATT and CDR2 is SNEGSKA (reference sequence). CDR3 length equals 16 residues. The CDR3 loop reads CSAKSGGGLGLYEQYF. CDR3 bases: TGCAGTGCTAAGAGCGGGGGGGGCCTGGGTCTCTACGAGCAGTACTTC.

There are many counts of this clonotype. V is TRBV25-1 and J is TRBJ2-2; D unresolved. V lost 2 bases and J lost 4, with 8 bases in between. Germline V lookup: CDR1 MGHDK, CDR2 SYGVNS. There are 14 residues in the CDR3. The CDR3 sequence: CASSEMGSTGELFF. For the CDR3, the DNA is TGTGCCAGCAGTGAAATGGGTAGCACCGGGGAGCTGTTTTTT.

This clonotype was counted many times. CDR3 bases: TGCGCCAGCAGCCCAGGGACAGGGGGAAACACAGATACGCAGTATTTT. Amino acid sequence: CASSPGTGGNTDTQYF. The chain uses TRBV5-1 and TRBJ2-3; the match to TRBD1 covers 11 bases. CDR3 length: 16 residues. Germline-derived CDR1 and CDR2 are SGHRS and YFSETQ. Unmatched junction bases numbered 6, after V lost 4 bases and J lost 2 bases.

This clonotype was observed at least ten times. This chain links TRBV6-6 with TRBJ2-7; D not certain. Between the trimmed V and J ends, which lost 2 bases and 2 bases, there was a span of 7 bases. Germline-derived CDR1 and CDR2 are MNHNY and SVGAGI (reference sequence). The CDR3 sequence is 13 residues long. CDR3 sequence: CASSYLGTYEQYF. The CDR3 region has the DNA TGTGCCAGCAGTTACCTGGGGACCTACGAGCAGTACTTC.

In its sample, this clonotype was seen many times. The CDR3 DNA sequence: TGTGCCAGCATCGACCGGGACAGGGACCCCTACGAGCAGTACTTC. This encodes CASIDRDRDPYEQYF. The gene calls are TRBV6-2 or TRBV6-3 and TRBJ2-7; 9 positions agree with TRBD1. The V gene end was trimmed by 7 bases and the J gene end by 2 bases; junction bases not matched to a gene: 9. This CDR3 has 15 residues. Germline CDR1 MNHEY, CDR2 SVGEGT.

This clonotype has a count of ten or more. The chain combines TRBV5-5 with TRBJ2-7; TRBD2 aligns across 13 bases. The CDR3 is 16 amino acids. V lost 3 bases to trimming and J lost 0 bases; unmatched junction nucleotides: 3. CDR1 and CDR2 (germline): SGHKS, YYEKEE (reference sequence). DNA for the CDR3: TGTGCCAGCAGCTCGCGGACTAGCGGGAGCTCCTACGAGCAGTACTTC. It translates to CASSSRTSGSSYEQYF.

This clonotype occurred many times. The chain couples TRBV5-1 to TRBJ2-2, with a tentative D call TRBD1 (7 bases). The V gene lost 3 bases and the J gene lost 7 bases, with 16 bases spanning the gap. Germline V gene data show CDR1 as SGHRS and CDR2 as YFSETQ. This CDR3 has 15 residues. Written as DNA, the CDR3 is TGCGCCAGCAGCTCCCGACAGGGAGGAGACGGGGAGCTGTTTTTT. Amino acids: CASSSRQGGDGELFF. Using reference TRBV5-1 and TRBJ2-2 for the parts outside the CDR3, the full variable domain is KAGVTQTPRYLIKTRGQQVTLSCSPISGHRSVSWYQQTPGQGLQFLFEYFSETQRNKGNFPGRFSGRQFSNSRSEMNVSTLELGDSALYLCASSSRQGGDGELFFGEGSRLTVL.

This clonotype was seen repeatedly, ten times or more. The chain is built from TRBV12-3 or TRBV12-4 and TRBJ2-5, with 13 bases identical to TRBD2. Unmatched junction bases numbered 8, after V lost 4 bases and J lost 6 bases. The CDR3 consists of 16 residues. The CDR3 nucleotides are TGTGCCAGCAGTTGGGGACTAGCGGGGCAAACAAAGACCCAGTACTTC. Protein product: CASSWGLAGQTKTQYF.

This clonotype was observed many times. This rearrangement joins TRBV7-8 to TRBJ2-1; the D gene is possibly TRBD2 (5 bases). Looked up from germline, CDR1 is SGHVS and CDR2 is FQNEAQ. The CDR3 has 15 residues. The ends were cut back, 4 bases at V and 4 bases at J, with 14 bases in the middle. The CDR3 reads CASSSRRSGYNEQFF. In nucleotides, the CDR3 is TGTGCCAGCAGCTCCCGACGCTCGGGGTACAATGAGCAGTTCTTC.

This sequence joins TRBV3-1 and TRBJ2-7; 11 nucleotides agree with TRBD2. The germline CDR1 and CDR2 sequences are LGHDT and YNNKEL (reference sequence). CDR3 size: 15 residues. The V segment lost 1 base and the J segment 4 bases; nucleotides outside the gene matches: 3. The chain's CDR3 is CASSQVAGGPYEQYF. The CDR3 DNA reads TGTGCCAGCAGCCAAGTAGCGGGGGGGCCTTACGAGCAGTACTTC.

This clonotype is categorized as medium-sized (0.01 to 0.1%). This chain uses TRBV15 with TRBJ2-5; 9 positions agree with TRBD2. The CDR3 contains 14 residues. Germline CDR1 reads LNHNV; CDR2 reads YYDKDF (reference sequence). Unmatched junction bases numbered 6, after V lost 6 bases and J lost 4 bases. CDR3 sequence: CATRETSGLETQYF. As DNA, the CDR3 is TGTGCCACCAGAGAGACTAGCGGACTAGAGACCCAGTACTTC.

This clonotype was picked up many times. The chain recombines TRBV18 with TRBJ1-5; TRBD1 is a possible D gene (6 bases). Germline assignment: CDR1 KGHSH and CDR2 LQKENI. CDR3 length equals 15 residues. The V and J ends lost 6 bases and 4 bases respectively, with 16 bases between them. The CDR3 coding sequence is TGTGCCAGCTCGCACAGGGAAGAGGGGAATCAGCCCCAGCATTTT. It specifies CASSHREEGNQPQHF.

This clonotype has at least ten counts. The chain uses TRBV5-1 and TRBJ2-7; D is possibly TRBD2 (6 bases). The CDR3 consists of 14 residues. Germline V gives CDR1 SGHRS, CDR2 YFSETQ. The germline V and J ends were trimmed by 2 bases and 2 bases, with 11 bases remaining between them. Here the CDR3 reads CASSLGGATYEQYF. The CDR3 DNA is TGCGCCAGCAGCTTAGGAGGGGCCACCTACGAGCAGTACTTC.

This clonotype has at least ten counts. The chain employs TRBV20-1 and TRBJ2-7, with TRBD2 identical over 7 bases. Losses at the gene ends were 4 bases for V and 0 bases for J; bases not matched to a gene: 6. The CDR3 extends over 14 amino acids. CDR1 is DFQATT, CDR2 SNEGSKA, per germline (reference sequence). The CDR3 loop reads CSAMSGESSYEQYF. Here the CDR3 DNA reads TGCAGTGCTATGAGCGGGGAAAGCTCCTACGAGCAGTACTTC.

This clonotype was counted many times. This rearrangement joins TRBV12-3 or TRBV12-4 to TRBJ1-1; tentative D call: TRBD1 (6 bases). The V end was cut by 6 bases, the J end by 0 bases, with 14 bases between. The CDR3 has 15 amino acids. In DNA, the CDR3 is TGTGCCAGCAGCTACCGGGACACCTTGAACACTGAAGCTTTCTTT. It specifies CASSYRDTLNTEAFF.

This clonotype was picked up many times. J is TRBJ2-7 and V is TRBV6-5; D unclear. In germline, CDR1 is MNHEY, CDR2 SVGAGI. V was shortened by 0 bases and J by 3 bases, with 9 bases between the two germline ends. The CDR3 has 14 amino acids. CDR3 sequence reads: CASSYSRSNYEQYF. The CDR3 region has the DNA TGTGCCAGCAGTTACTCAAGGTCCAACTACGAGCAGTACTTC.

The chain employs TRBV6-1 and TRBJ2-1; D is uncertain. CDR1 MNHNS and CDR2 SASEGT come from the germline V gene. The CDR3 sequence is 16 residues long. With 4 bases removed from V and 0 bases from J, the gap between germline ends came to 13 bases. In DNA, the CDR3 is TGTGCCAGCAGTGTGGTGTTCGGCAGCTCCTACAATGAGCAGTTCTTC. Translation gives CASSVVFGSSYNEQFF.